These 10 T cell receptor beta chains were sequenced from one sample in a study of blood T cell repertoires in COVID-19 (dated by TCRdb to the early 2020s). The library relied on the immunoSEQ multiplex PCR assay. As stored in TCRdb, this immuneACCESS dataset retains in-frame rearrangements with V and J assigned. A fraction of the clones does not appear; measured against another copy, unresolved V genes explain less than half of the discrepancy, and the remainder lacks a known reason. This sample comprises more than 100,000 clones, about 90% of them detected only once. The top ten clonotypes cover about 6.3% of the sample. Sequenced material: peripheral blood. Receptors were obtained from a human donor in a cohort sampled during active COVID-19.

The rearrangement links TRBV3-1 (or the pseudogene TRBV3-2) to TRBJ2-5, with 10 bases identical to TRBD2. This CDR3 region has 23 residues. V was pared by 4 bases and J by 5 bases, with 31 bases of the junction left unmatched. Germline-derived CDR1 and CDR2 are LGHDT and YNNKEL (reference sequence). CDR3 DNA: TGTGCCAGCAGCCCGACAGGAGTTATAACCGGGACTAGCGTTCGCGTCATCTCGGAGACCCAGTACTTC. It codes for CASSPTGVITGTSVRVISETQYF.

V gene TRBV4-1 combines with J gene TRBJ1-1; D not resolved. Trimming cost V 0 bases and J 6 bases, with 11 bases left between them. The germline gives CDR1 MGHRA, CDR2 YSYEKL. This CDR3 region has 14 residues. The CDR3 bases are TGCGCCAGCAGCCAAGAAGACGGGTGGGCTGAAGCTTTCTTT. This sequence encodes CASSQEDGWAEAFF.

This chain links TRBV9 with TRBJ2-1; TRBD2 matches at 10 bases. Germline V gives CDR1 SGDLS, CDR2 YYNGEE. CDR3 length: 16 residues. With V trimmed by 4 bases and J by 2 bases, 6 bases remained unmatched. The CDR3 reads CASSPWTSGTYNEQFF. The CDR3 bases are TGTGCCAGCAGCCCCTGGACTAGCGGAACCTACAATGAGCAGTTCTTC.

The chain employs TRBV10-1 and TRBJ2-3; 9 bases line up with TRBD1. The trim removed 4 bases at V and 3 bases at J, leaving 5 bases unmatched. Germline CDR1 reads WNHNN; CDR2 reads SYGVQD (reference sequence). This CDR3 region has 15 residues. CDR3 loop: CASSGGTGLTDTQYF. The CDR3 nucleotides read TGCGCCAGCAGTGGCGGGACAGGGCTGACAGATACGCAGTATTTT.

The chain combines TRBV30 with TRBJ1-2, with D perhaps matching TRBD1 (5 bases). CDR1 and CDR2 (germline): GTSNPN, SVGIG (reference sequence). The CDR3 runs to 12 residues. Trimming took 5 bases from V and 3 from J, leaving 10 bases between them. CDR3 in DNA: TGTGCCTGGGGACGGGGGGACTATGGCTACACCTTC. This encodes CAWGRGDYGYTF.

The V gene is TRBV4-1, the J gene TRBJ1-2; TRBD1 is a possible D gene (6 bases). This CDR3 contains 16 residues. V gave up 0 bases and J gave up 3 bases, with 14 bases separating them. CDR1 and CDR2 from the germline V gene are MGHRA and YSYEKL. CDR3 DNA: TGCGCCAGCAGCCAAGAGACGAAACAGGGTTACTATGGCTACACCTTC. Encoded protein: CASSQETKQGYYGYTF.

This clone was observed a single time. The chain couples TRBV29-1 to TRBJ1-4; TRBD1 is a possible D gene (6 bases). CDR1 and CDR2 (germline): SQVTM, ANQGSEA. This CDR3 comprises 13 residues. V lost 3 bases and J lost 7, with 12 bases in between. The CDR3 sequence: CSVEEGGGEKLFF. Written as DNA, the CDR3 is TGCAGCGTTGAGGAAGGGGGGGGTGAAAAACTGTTTTTT.

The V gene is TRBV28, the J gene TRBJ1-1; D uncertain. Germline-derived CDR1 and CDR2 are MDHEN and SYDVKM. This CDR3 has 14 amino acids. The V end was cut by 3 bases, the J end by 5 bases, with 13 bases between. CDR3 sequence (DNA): TGTGCCAGCAGTTTCCCGGCAACGGGGACTGAAGCTTTCTTT. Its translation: CASSFPATGTEAFF.

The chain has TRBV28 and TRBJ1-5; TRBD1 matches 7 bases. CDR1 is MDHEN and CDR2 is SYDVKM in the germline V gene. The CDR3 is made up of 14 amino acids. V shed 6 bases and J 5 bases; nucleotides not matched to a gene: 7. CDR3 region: CASSAGTVYQPQHF. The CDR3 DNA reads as TGTGCCAGCAGCGCCGGGACAGTGTATCAGCCCCAGCATTTT.

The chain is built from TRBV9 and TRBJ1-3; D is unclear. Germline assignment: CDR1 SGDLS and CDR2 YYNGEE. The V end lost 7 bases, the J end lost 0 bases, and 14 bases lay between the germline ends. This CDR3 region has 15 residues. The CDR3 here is CASSTTGISGNTIYF. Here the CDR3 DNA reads TGTGCCAGCTCTACTACGGGAATCTCTGGAAACACCATATATTTT.